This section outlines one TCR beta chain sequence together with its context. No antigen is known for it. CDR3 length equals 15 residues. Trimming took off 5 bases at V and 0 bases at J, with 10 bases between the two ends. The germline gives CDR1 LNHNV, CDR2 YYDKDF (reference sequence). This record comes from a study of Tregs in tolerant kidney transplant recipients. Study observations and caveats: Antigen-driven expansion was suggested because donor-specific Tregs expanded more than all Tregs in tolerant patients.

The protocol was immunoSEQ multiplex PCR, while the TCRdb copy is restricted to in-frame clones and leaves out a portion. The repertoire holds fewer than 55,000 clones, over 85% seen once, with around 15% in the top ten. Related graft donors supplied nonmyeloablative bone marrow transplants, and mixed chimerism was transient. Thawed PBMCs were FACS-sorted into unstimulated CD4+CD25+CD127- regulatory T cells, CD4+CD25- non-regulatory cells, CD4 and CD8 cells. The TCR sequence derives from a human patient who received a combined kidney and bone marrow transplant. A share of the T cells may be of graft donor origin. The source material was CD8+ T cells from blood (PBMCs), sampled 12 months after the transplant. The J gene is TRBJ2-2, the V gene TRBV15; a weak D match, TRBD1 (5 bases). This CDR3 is CATSQGLANTGELFF. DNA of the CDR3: TGTGCCACCAGCCAGGGTTTGGCGAACACCGGGGAGCTGTTTTTT.